In this sample, the clone carrying this T cell receptor (beta chain) turned up once. The length of the CDR3 is 15 residues. CDR1 is LGHNA and CDR2 is YSLEER in the germline V gene. V dropped 4 bases and J dropped 6 bases, with 16 bases sitting between them. TCRdb's table, derived via immunoSEQ multiplex PCR, lists solely in-frame clones and lacks some. The sample holds around 110,000 clones, around 90% seen once. This specimen belongs to a study of T cell responses to AZD1222 COVID-19 vaccine. On the study more broadly: Second doses were pooled across both intervals (about 4 or about 12 weeks).

Specimen: peripheral blood, collected on day 0 of AZD1222 vaccination. V usage is TRBV4-3 and J usage is TRBJ2-1; tentatively, D is TRBD1 or TRBD2 (5 bases each). This sequence originates from an adult in good health. CDR3 nucleotide sequence: TGCGCCAGCAGCCTCAACGGGGTGGGGGTCAATGAGCAGTTCTTC. It codes for CASSLNGVGVNEQFF.